The 24 T cell receptor beta chains in this list originate from one sample, sequenced in a study of cytomegalovirus exposure and HLA in healthy donors. The PCR had 60 Vbeta and 13 Jbeta primers. Method: immunoSEQ multiplex PCR; TCRdb's copy keeps in-frame clones and lacks some. This table has approximately 130,000 clones, 82% appearing once. Material for sequencing was PBMCs. The receptors come from a boy between 5 and 17 years old in good health and CMV-seronegative.

The V gene is TRBV5-1, the J gene TRBJ2-3, with D possibly being TRBD1 (6 bases). Germline assignment: CDR1 SGHRS and CDR2 YFSETQ. This CDR3 comprises 15 residues. V was shortened by 7 bases and J by 3 bases, with 18 bases between the two germline ends. Here the CDR3 reads CASCRTVGFTDTQYF. The CDR3 DNA reads TGCGCCAGCTGCCGGACAGTAGGATTTACAGATACGCAGTATTTT.

This sequence joins TRBV4-1 and TRBJ2-2; no definite D call. Germline V gives CDR1 MGHRA, CDR2 YSYEKL. The CDR3 sequence is 12 residues long. V lost 1 base to trimming and J lost 6 bases, with 3 bases between them. Here the CDR3 reads CASSQGPGELFF. Here the CDR3 DNA reads TGCGCCAGCAGCCAAGGGCCCGGGGAGCTGTTTTTT.

The chain has TRBV7-9 and TRBJ2-1, with D tentatively TRBD1 (6 bases). Per the germline V gene, CDR1 is SEHNR and CDR2 is FQNEAQ (reference sequence). Trimming shortened V by 10 bases and J by 9 bases, and 16 bases separated the two germline ends. The CDR3 is 12 amino acids. CDR3 in DNA: TGTGCCACCCTGCCAGGGGCCGCTGAGCAGTTCTTC. Translation: CATLPGAAEQFF.

The chain is built from TRBV5-1 and TRBJ1-2; 7 bases map to TRBD1. The V gene's germline CDR1 is SGHRS and CDR2 YFSETQ. The length of the CDR3 is 16 residues. V gave up 4 bases and J gave up 7 bases; unmatched junction bases: 16. The CDR3 nucleotides read TGCGCCAGCAGCCAGGACCCCGGGACAGTGGGGCTTGGCTACACCTTC. Its protein product is CASSQDPGTVGLGYTF.

This sequence joins TRBV7-9 and TRBJ1-3; D gene ambiguous. The CDR3 has 18 amino acids. Germline V gene data show CDR1 as SEHNR and CDR2 as FQNEAQ (reference sequence). V lost 1 base, J lost 0 bases, and 16 bases lay in between. CDR3 protein: CASSLVAGSPGSGNTIYF. The DNA of the CDR3 is TGTGCCAGCAGCTTAGTCGCGGGGAGCCCCGGCTCTGGAAACACCATATATTTT.

The genes are TRBV29-1 and TRBJ2-7; a possible D gene is TRBD2 (5 bases). The germline V gene encodes CDR1 SQVTM and CDR2 ANQGSEA. CDR3 size: 13 residues. Trimming took 4 bases from V and 2 from J, leaving 12 bases between them. The chain's CDR3 is CSVGGLETYEQYF. The CDR3 DNA follows: TGCAGCGTTGGCGGACTGGAGACCTACGAGCAGTACTTC.

This chain connects TRBV2 to TRBJ2-1, with 15 bases matching TRBD2. Germline CDR1 SNHLY, CDR2 FYNNEI. CDR3 size: 17 residues. Trimming cost V 6 bases and J 4 bases; bases outside gene matches: 7. The CDR3 DNA reads TGTGCCAGCAGCGCCGGGACTAGCGGGAGGCTATACAATGAGCAGTTCTTC. The encoded protein is CASSAGTSGRLYNEQFF.

The J gene is TRBJ2-5, the V gene TRBV7-2, with 9 bases aligning to TRBD1. Germline V gene sequence: CDR1 SGHTA, CDR2 FQGNSA. This CDR3 contains 16 residues. Trimming cost V 1 base and J 1 base; bases outside gene matches: 4. The CDR3 DNA follows: TGTGCCAGCAGCTTAGGACTACAGGGGGCCCAAGAGACCCAGTACTTC. It codes for CASSLGLQGAQETQYF.

The CDR3 sequence: CASSQVRPGELFF. The CDR3 coding sequence is TGCGCCAGCAGCCAAGTGCGTCCCGGGGAGCTGTTTTTT. V gene TRBV4-3 combines with J gene TRBJ2-2; D gene unclear. Germline CDR1 reads LGHNA; CDR2 reads YSLEER. The CDR3 consists of 13 residues. The ends were cut back, 1 base at V and 6 bases at J, with 6 bases in the middle.

The gene calls are TRBV6-5 and TRBJ2-1; 9 bases are a match to TRBD2. Trimming cost V 6 bases and J 10 bases; bases outside gene matches: 10. The CDR3 has 14 residues. The germline CDR1 and CDR2 sequences are MNHEY and SVGAGI. CDR3 residues: CASRSGRLLGEQFF. CDR3 sequence (DNA): TGTGCCAGCAGGAGCGGGAGGTTGCTAGGAGAGCAGTTCTTC.

The chain combines TRBV12-5 with TRBJ2-3, with TRBD1 identical over 7 bases. Germline V gives CDR1 LGHNT, CDR2 FRNRAP. The trim removed 5 bases at V and 6 bases at J, leaving 8 bases unmatched. This CDR3 is 14 amino acids long. This CDR3 is CASGLGQAFDTQYF. The DNA of the CDR3 is TGTGCTAGTGGTCTCGGACAGGCTTTCGATACGCAGTATTTT.

The table lists this clone with a few counts. V gene TRBV9 combines with J gene TRBJ2-7; TRBD2 is a possible D gene (6 bases). Trimming left V 4 bases short and J 3 bases short, with 14 bases between. This CDR3 has 14 amino acids. Germline CDR1 reads SGDLS; CDR2 reads YYNGEE. The CDR3 here is CASSYGTGYYEQYF. The CDR3 DNA is TGTGCCAGCAGCTACGGGACTGGTTACTACGAGCAGTACTTC.

The V gene is TRBV14, the J gene TRBJ2-1; possible D gene TRBD2, 7 bases. Trimming stripped 4 bases from V and 1 base from J, with 17 bases between. The germline V gene has CDR1 SGHDN and CDR2 FVKESK. The CDR3 covers 17 residues. The chain's CDR3 is CASSPGGGTTSYNEQFF. For the CDR3, the DNA is TGTGCCAGCAGCCCGGGGGGCGGGACGACATCCTACAATGAGCAGTTCTTC. The variable domain in full, completed from reference TRBV14 and TRBJ2-1, reads EAGVTQFPSHSVIEKGQTVTLRCDPISGHDNLYWYRRVMGKEIKFLLHFVKESKQDESGMPNNRFLAERTGGTYSTLKVQPAELEDSGVYFCASSPGGGTTSYNEQFFGPGTRLTVL.

V is TRBV29-1 and J is TRBJ1-1; D is uncertain. The CDR3 runs to 13 residues. V was clipped by 2 bases and J by 0 bases, with 7 bases between them. Germline values: CDR1 SQVTM, CDR2 ANQGSEA. CDR3 nucleotide sequence: TGCAGCGTTGAAAGTAGCCTGAACACTGAAGCTTTCTTT. Protein product: CSVESSLNTEAFF.

The rearrangement links TRBV11-2 to TRBJ2-3; a possible D gene is TRBD1 (6 bases). This CDR3 comprises 14 residues. CDR1 SGHAT and CDR2 FQNNGV come from the germline V gene. V dropped 6 bases and J dropped 5 bases, with 15 bases sitting between them. The chain's CDR3 is CASSDRLRRDTQYF. Here the CDR3 DNA reads TGTGCCAGCAGTGACAGGCTTAGAAGAGATACGCAGTATTTT.

The gene calls are TRBV5-1 and TRBJ1-1; the D is unclear. V lost 7 bases and J lost 1, with 14 bases in between. In germline, CDR1 is SGHRS, CDR2 YFSETQ. This CDR3 contains 14 residues. Written as DNA, the CDR3 is TGCGCCAGCCGCTCTCCCGGGGAGAACACTGAAGCTTTCTTT. Translating gives CASRSPGENTEAFF.

The rearrangement joins TRBV4-1 to TRBJ2-7; the D is unclear. The V end was cut by 4 bases, the J end by 7 bases, with 11 bases between. Looked up from germline, CDR1 is MGHRA and CDR2 is YSYEKL. The CDR3 contains 12 residues. CDR3 DNA sequence: TGCGCCAGCAGCCCCACCGGGTGGGAGCAGTACTTC. Translating it yields CASSPTGWEQYF.

The J gene is TRBJ2-1, the V gene TRBV30, with TRBD2 identical over 7 bases. The CDR3 is 15 amino acids. With 7 bases clipped from V and 3 bases from J, the junction kept 12 bases outside the gene matches. Germline V lookup: CDR1 GTSNPN, CDR2 SVGIG (reference sequence). The CDR3 is CASQLLGEGYNEQFF. The CDR3 region has the DNA TGTGCCTCTCAACTCCTAGGGGAGGGCTACAATGAGCAGTTCTTC.

This sequence joins TRBV7-8 and TRBJ2-2; 11 bases align to TRBD1. Germline trimming cut 6 bases from V and 5 bases from J; bases unmatched to any gene: 2. The CDR3 length is 14 residues. Germline lookup yields CDR1 SGHVS and CDR2 FQNEAQ. Here the CDR3 reads CASRRDRGTGELFF. CDR3 bases: TGTGCCAGCAGAAGGGACAGGGGGACCGGGGAGCTGTTTTTT. Drawing the rest from reference TRBV7-8 and TRBJ2-2, the complete variable domain is GAGVSQSPRYKVAKRGQDVALRCDPISGHVSLFWYQQALGQGPEFLTYFQNEAQLDKSGLPSDRFFAERPEGSVSTLKIQRTQQEDSAVYLCASRRDRGTGELFFGEGSRLTVL.

The genes are TRBV21-1 and TRBJ2-7; the D call TRBD1 from the table was never checked on the DNA. TRBV21-1 is shown as a pseudogene. The CDR3 totals 18 residues. The CDR3 sequence is CASSNKLRDRDLSYEQYF. CDR3 sequence (DNA): TGTGCCAGCAGCAATAAATTGAGGGACAGGGATCTTTCCTACGAGCAGTACTTC.

The V gene is TRBV2, the J gene TRBJ2-3, with TRBD2 matching 8 bases. In germline, CDR1 is SNHLY, CDR2 FYNNEI. J gave up 6 bases and V 4 bases, and 3 bases lay outside the gene matches. The CDR3 contains 13 residues. CDR3 region: CASSVRGGDTQYF. The DNA of the CDR3 is TGTGCCAGCAGTGTTCGGGGGGGGGATACGCAGTATTTT.

The V call is TRBV6-1, the J call TRBJ1-4; D call uncertain. This CDR3 region has 14 residues. The germline V and J ends were trimmed by 2 bases and 4 bases, with 8 bases remaining between them. Germline values: CDR1 MNHNS, CDR2 SASEGT. For the CDR3, the DNA is TGTGCCAGCAGTGAATGGAGAGGTAATGAAAAACTGTTTTTT. This encodes CASSEWRGNEKLFF.

The chain has TRBV4-2 and TRBJ1-2, with D maybe TRBD1 (5 bases). This CDR3 has 15 residues. Trimming removed 0 bases at V and 6 bases at J, with 14 bases between. Germline assignment: CDR1 LGHNA and CDR2 YNFKEQ. In nucleotides, the CDR3 is TGTGCCAGCAGCCAAGAGTTTCGGGGGGAGGATGGCTACACCTTC. It yields the protein CASSQEFRGEDGYTF.

Comment on this clone: Other DNA sequences of this sample code for an identical CDR3. The gene calls are TRBV5-6 and TRBJ2-7, with D unclear. This CDR3 comprises 13 residues. Germline values: CDR1 SGHDT, CDR2 YYEEEE. V was trimmed by 2 bases and J by 2 bases, leaving 8 bases between them. In DNA form, the CDR3 reads TGTGCCAGCAGCTTTGGCACCACCTACGAGCAGTACTTC. It is translated as CASSFGTTYEQYF.